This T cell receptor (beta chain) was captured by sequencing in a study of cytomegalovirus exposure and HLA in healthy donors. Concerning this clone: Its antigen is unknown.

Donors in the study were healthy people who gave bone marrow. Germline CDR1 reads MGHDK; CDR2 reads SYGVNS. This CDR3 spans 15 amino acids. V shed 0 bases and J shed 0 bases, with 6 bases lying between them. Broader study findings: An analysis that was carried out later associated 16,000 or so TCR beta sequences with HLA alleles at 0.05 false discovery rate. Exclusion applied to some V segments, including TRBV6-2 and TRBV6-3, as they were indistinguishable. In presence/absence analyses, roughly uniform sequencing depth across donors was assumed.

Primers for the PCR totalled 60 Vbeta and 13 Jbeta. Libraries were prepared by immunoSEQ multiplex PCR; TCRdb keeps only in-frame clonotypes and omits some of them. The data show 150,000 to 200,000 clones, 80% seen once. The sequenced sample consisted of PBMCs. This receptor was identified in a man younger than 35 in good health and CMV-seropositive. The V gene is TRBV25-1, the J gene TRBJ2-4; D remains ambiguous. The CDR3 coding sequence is TGTGCCAGCAGTGAATATAGACTAGCCAAAAACATTCAGTACTTC. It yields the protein CASSEYRLAKNIQYF.